This T cell receptor (beta chain) is drawn from a study of blood T cell repertoires in COVID-19. About the study: The United States, Italy and Spain were the sources of the acute and convalescent COVID-19 samples.

In the original processing: It was from reference gene primer amplification that nucleated cell counts were estimated. The table came from immunoSEQ multiplex PCR; TCRdb's copy has only in-frame clones and leaves some out. The V and J calls and clone size are taken from that table; D and trimming were inferred from the DNA. In the table there are approximately 180,000 clones, more than 80% of which are singletons. This CDR3 spans 14 amino acids. V was shortened by 5 bases and J by 2 bases, with 12 bases between the two germline ends. Germline V gene sequence: CDR1 SGHNT, CDR2 YENEEA. J is TRBJ1-2 and V is TRBV11-3, with no clear D. Material: PBMCs or T cells enriched from blood (not recorded which). The clonotype originates from a man aged 40-49 years who had recovered from COVID-19. The CDR3 spells CASSQSRYNYGYTF. As DNA, the CDR3 is TGTGCCAGCAGCCAATCCAGGTACAACTATGGCTACACCTTC.